This T cell receptor beta chain was identified in a study of OX40 agonist ivuxolimab in advanced cancers. Study-wide context: Ivuxolimab was a fully human IgG2 agonistic monoclonal antibody targeting the costimulatory receptor OX40 (CD134). Intravenous ivuxolimab was administered to patients every 2 weeks at six dose levels: 0.01, 0.1, 0.3, 1.5, 3 and 10 mg/kg. Of the 50 to 55 patients in dose escalation, 19 had hepatocellular carcinoma, some 15 had melanoma, 9 had renal cell carcinoma and 9 had head and neck cancer. In the dose-escalation cohort, 75% to 85% of patients were male, and the mean age was roughly 60 years with a range of roughly 23 to 79. Prior anti-PD-1, anti-PD-L1 or anti-CTLA-4 therapy was permitted, and checkpoint inhibitors had been received by around 39% of dose-escalation patients. Partial responses were achieved by three dose-escalation patients, of whom one had hepatocellular carcinoma and two had cutaneous melanoma. Peripheral TCRbeta sequencing aimed to test whether ivuxolimab altered TCR sequence diversity and caused clonal T-cell expansion. The monotherapy dose-escalation portion (N of about 57 patients) of the phase I ivuxolimab trial is reported in the paper. Summary of the overall study and its limitations: Clonal expansion of both CD4+ and CD8+ blood T cells was observed from baseline to week 6 at doses 0.1 to 3.0 mg/kg. In the 0.1-3.0 mg/kg groups, partial responders were among the patients with the lowest normalized peripheral clonal expansion, particularly in CD8+ T cells. On average, CD8+ T cells showed more expanded clones than CD4+ T cells after ivuxolimab. The antigen specificity of the peripheral T cells that underwent clonal expansion was not determined. Low levels of normalized T-cell clonal expansion were also seen in some patients who did not respond.

Patients with a history of autoimmune disease or receiving systemic immunosuppression were excluded from the trial. Peripheral blood for TCR sequencing was collected from all dose cohorts at baseline, on cycle 4 day 1, and on cycle 7 day 1. Samples came from an open-label, multicenter, first-in-human phase I dose-escalation trial of ivuxolimab. Adults with locally advanced or metastatic melanoma, renal cell carcinoma, hepatocellular carcinoma or head and neck squamous cell carcinoma were enrolled in the trial. Before TCR sequencing, CD4+ T cells and CD8+ T cells from peripheral blood were sorted into separate populations. For sequencing of the TCRbeta CDR3 region, genomic DNA was extracted from the sorted cells. The immunoSEQ Assay was used for sequencing of TCRbeta CDR3 regions. The table comes from immuneACCESS by way of TCRdb, which keeps in-frame sequences with V and J called. Part of the clones is missing from these tables; in studies checked, under half for an unresolved V gene and the rest for unknown reasons. This sample holds about 55,000 clones; more than 70% were observed only once. The top ten clones comprise 6.9% of the sample.

A note on this clone: This receptor's antigen is unknown. No base quality values were provided; no much bigger clone lies one nucleotide off.

The sequence derives from an adult with an advanced solid tumor such as melanoma, head and neck, liver or kidney cancer. The sequencing used CD4+ or CD8+ T cells sorted from blood, collected in a trial of the OX40 agonist ivuxolimab.

In nucleotide form, the sequence is TGTGCCACCCGAGGGCCGGGGCGCGGTGAAGCTTTCTTT. The translation is CATRGPGRGEAFF. The rearrangement joined TRBV19 to TRBJ1-1, with TRBD1 as a weak D call on 5 bases. V is cut by 10 bases and J by 7 bases, and the space between the germline ends is 19 bases. The CDR3 runs 13 residues from the cysteine to the phenylalanine. Solely the CDR3 DNA is kept, with 39 bases framed from the first base. The germline V gene encodes CDR1 LNHDA and CDR2 SQIVND (reference sequence).